This T cell receptor beta chain is drawn from a study of healthy donors' naive CD4 and CD8 T cells. On the study more broadly: Three donor age groups were sampled: 20-25, 40-50 and 60-70 years; half female.

Germline V lookup: CDR1 MNHEY, CDR2 SMNVEV (reference sequence). The CDR3 is 15 residues long. The J segment lost 2 bases and the V segment lost 4 bases, leaving 5 bases of the junction unmatched. Overall study findings and caveats: Homeostatic proliferation of naive T cells was not examined as a bias source. CDR3 charge plus V and J genes appeared to account for about 13% of CD4/CD8 variance. Reportedly, most V and J gene segments showed naive CD4+ versus CD8+ bias.

As concerns this clonotype: What it recognizes is unknown.

A linear amplification protocol produced the TCR libraries from 500 ng of total RNA. TCRdb analysed the reads with MiXCR anew, one entry per CDR3 protein. The repertoire holds around 200,000 distinct CDR3 sequences, with over 60% as singletons. The sample was naive CD4+ and CD8+ T cells sorted from blood, pooled from several donors. The genes are TRBV27 and TRBJ1-5, with TRBD1 identical over 7 bases. The source of this sequence is a pool of human donors in good health; the sample pools cells from several healthy donors. The CDR3 loop reads CASSSDREGNQPQHF. The CDR3 nucleotides read TGTGCCAGCAGTTCCGACAGGGAGGGCAATCAGCCCCAGCATTTT.